This T cell receptor beta chain was documented in a study of OX40 agonist ivuxolimab in advanced cancers. Background on the whole study: Ivuxolimab was an agonistic, fully human IgG2 monoclonal antibody directed against OX40 (CD134), a costimulatory receptor. The dose-escalation cohort was 82.7% male with a mean age of approximately 60 years, ranging from 23 to 79. The monotherapy dose-escalation portion (N of about 50 patients) of the phase I ivuxolimab trial is reported in the paper. Partial responses were achieved by three dose-escalation patients, of whom one had hepatocellular carcinoma and two had cutaneous melanoma. Patients were allowed to have had prior anti-PD-1, anti-PD-L1 or anti-CTLA-4 therapy, and approximately 40% of the dose-escalation patients had previously received checkpoint inhibitors. Of the roughly 52 dose-escalation patients, hepatocellular carcinoma was present in about 20, melanoma in approximately 15, renal cell carcinoma in 9 and head and neck cancer in 9. The point of sequencing TCRbeta in the periphery was to test whether ivuxolimab changed TCR sequence diversity and drove clonal T-cell expansion. Intravenous ivuxolimab was administered to patients every 2 weeks at six dose levels: 0.01, 0.1, 0.3, 1.5, 3 and 10 mg/kg.

The trial excluded patients who had a history of autoimmune disease or were on systemic immunosuppression. Peripheral blood for TCR sequencing was collected from all dose cohorts at baseline, on cycle 4 day 1, and on cycle 7 day 1. Samples came from an open-label, multicenter, first-in-human phase I dose-escalation trial of ivuxolimab. The trial enrolled adults with locally advanced or metastatic head and neck squamous cell, hepatocellular, melanoma or renal cell carcinoma. CD4+ and CD8+ T cells were sorted separately from peripheral blood before TCR sequencing. The investigation overall reported the following: At doses of 0.1 to 3.0 mg/kg, clonal expansion of both CD4+ and CD8+ T cells in blood was seen between baseline and week 6. In the 0.1-3.0 mg/kg groups, partial responders had among the lowest normalized peripheral clonal expansion, particularly in CD8+ T cells. Low levels of normalized T-cell clonal expansion were also seen in some nonresponding patients. Antigen specificity was not determined for the clonally expanded peripheral T cells. After ivuxolimab, CD8+ T cells had more expanded clones than CD4+ T cells on average.

Remarks on this clone: Its antigen has not been determined. No clone much larger than this one lies a single base away; base qualities are absent.

Via the germline V gene, CDR1 is SGHNT and CDR2 YENEEA. Including the terminal cysteine and phenylalanine, the CDR3 comprises 15 residues. Just CDR3 DNA is preserved here, 45 bases in frame from base 1. At the junction V is shortened by 3 bases and J by 7 bases; bases outside the gene matches: 6. To sequence the TCRbeta CDR3 region, genomic DNA was isolated from the sorted cells. The immunoSEQ Assay was used for sequencing of TCRbeta CDR3 regions. TCRdb obtained this table from immuneACCESS and retained in-frame rearrangements with V and J assigned. These tables miss some clones; where compared with another copy, unresolved V genes account for less than half of the shortfall, and the remainder is unexplained. A total of 84,000 or so clones appear in this sample, nearly 90% of them only once. Around 0.29% of the sample comes from the top ten.

The source of this sequence is an adult with an advanced solid tumor such as melanoma, head and neck, liver or kidney cancer. The sample here was CD4+ or CD8+ T cells sorted from blood, taken in a trial of the OX40 agonist ivuxolimab. The chain joins TRBV11-3 to TRBJ2-1; 10 of the junction bases match TRBD1. The CDR3 has the sequence CASSLRGTGDNEQFF. The nucleotides read TGTGCCAGCAGCTTGCGTGGGACAGGGGATAATGAGCAGTTCTTC.